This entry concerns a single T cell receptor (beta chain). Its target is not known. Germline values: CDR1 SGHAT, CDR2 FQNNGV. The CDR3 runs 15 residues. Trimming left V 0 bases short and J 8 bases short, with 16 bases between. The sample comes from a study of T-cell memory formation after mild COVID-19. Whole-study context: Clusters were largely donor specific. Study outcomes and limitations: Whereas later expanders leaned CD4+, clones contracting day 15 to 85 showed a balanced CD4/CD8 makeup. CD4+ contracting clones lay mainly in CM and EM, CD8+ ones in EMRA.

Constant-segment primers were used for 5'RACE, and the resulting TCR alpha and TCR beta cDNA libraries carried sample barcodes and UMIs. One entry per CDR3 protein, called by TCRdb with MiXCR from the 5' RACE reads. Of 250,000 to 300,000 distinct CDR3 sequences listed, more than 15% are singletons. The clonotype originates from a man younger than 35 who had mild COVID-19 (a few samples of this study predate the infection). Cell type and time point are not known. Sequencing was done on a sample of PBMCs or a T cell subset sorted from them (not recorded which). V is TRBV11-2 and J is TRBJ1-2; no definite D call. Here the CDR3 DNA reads TGTGCCAGCAGCTTAGATTGGCGCTCTCTACTAGGCTACACCTTC. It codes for CASSLDWRSLLGYTF. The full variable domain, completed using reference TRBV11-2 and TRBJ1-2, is EAGVAQSPRYKIIEKRQSVAFWCNPISGHATLYWYQQILGQGPKLLIQFQNNGVVDDSQLPKDRFSAERLKGVDSTLKIQPAKLEDSAVYLCASSLDWRSLLGYTFGSGTRLTVV.